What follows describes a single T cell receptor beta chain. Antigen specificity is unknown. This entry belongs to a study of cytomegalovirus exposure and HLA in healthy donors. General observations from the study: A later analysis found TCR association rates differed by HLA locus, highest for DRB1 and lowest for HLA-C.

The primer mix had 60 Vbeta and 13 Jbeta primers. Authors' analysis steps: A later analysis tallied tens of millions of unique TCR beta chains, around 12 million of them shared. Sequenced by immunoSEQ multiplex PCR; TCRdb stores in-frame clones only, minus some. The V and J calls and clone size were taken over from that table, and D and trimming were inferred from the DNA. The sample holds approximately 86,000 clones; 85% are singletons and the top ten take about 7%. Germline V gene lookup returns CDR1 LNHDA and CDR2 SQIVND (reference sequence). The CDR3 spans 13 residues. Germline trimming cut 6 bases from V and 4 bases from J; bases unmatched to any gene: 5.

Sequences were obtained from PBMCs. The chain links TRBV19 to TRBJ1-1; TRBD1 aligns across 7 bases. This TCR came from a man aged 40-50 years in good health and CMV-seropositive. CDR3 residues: CASSNDRATEAFF. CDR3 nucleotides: TGTGCCAGTAGCAACGACAGGGCCACTGAAGCTTTCTTT.